This T cell receptor beta chain was identified during a study of beta chain features in type 1 diabetes. General study findings and limits: Patients with Type 1 diabetes showed moderately but significantly shorter TCRB CDR3s in all four CD4+ subsets. The influence of HLA type on TCRB rearrangement stayed undetermined.

The CDR3 extends over 13 amino acids. Germline V gene data show CDR1 as SGHAT and CDR2 as FQNNGV. Deletions cut 0 bases from V and 6 bases from J, with 9 bases between. In the case of this clone: Its matching antigen is unknown.

Expressed TCRB transcripts got sequenced, as all isolated RNA was reverse transcribed. TCRdb keeps only in-frame clones here, not all; method: immunoSEQ multiplex PCR. The sample has a few hundred thousand clones; roughly 14% are singletons. This TCR was recovered from a young woman with type 1 diabetes. Sequencing input: naive CD4+ T cells from blood. The chain couples TRBV11-2 to TRBJ2-7; D not certain. The DNA for the CDR3 is TGTGCCAGCAGCTTAGAGGCCAGGTTCGAGCAGTACGTC. Translated: CASSLEARFEQYV.